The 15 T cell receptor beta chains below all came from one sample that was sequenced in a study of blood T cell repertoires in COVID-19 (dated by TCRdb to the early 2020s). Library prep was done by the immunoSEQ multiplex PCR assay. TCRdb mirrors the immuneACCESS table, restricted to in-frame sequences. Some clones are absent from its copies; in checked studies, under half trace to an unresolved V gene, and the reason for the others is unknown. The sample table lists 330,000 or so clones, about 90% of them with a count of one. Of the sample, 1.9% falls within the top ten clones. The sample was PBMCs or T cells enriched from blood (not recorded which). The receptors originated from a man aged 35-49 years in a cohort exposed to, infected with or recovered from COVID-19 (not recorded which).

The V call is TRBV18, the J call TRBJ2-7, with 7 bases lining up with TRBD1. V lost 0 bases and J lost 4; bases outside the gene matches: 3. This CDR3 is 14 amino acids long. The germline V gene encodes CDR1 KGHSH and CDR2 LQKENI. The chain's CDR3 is CASSPPGQSYEQYF. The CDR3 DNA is TGTGCCAGCTCACCACCGGGACAGTCGTACGAGCAGTACTTC.

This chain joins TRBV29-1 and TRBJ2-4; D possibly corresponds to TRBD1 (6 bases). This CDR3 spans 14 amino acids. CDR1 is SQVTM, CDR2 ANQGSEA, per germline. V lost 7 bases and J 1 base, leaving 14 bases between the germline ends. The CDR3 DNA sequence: TGCAGCGCCAAAAAGACAGGCGCCAAAAACATTCAGTACTTC. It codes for CSAKKTGAKNIQYF.

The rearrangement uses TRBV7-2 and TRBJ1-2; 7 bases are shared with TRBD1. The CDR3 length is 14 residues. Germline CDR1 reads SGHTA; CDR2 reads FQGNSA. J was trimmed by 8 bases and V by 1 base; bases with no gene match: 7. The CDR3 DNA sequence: TGTGCCAGCAGCTTAGAAAGACAGGGCCGGGGCTACACCTTC. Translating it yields CASSLERQGRGYTF.

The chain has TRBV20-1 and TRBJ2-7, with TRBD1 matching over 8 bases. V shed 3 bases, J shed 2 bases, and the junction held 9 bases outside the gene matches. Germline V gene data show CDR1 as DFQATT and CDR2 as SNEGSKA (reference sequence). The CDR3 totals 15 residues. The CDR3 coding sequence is TGCAGTGCTAGTATGTCAGGGGGCGGACCCTACGAGCAGTACTTC. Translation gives CSASMSGGGPYEQYF.

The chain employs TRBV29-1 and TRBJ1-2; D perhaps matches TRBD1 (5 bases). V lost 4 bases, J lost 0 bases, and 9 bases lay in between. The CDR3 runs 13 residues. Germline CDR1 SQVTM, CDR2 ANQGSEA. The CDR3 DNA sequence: TGCAGCGTTGTGGAGGGGACTAACTATGGCTACACCTTC. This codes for CSVVEGTNYGYTF. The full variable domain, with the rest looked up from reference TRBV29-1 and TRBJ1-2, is SAVISQKPSRDICQRGTSLTIQCQVDSQVTMMFWYRQQPGQSLTLIATANQGSEATYESGFVIDKFPISRPNLTFSTLTVSNMSPEDSSIYLCSVVEGTNYGYTFGSGTRLTVV.

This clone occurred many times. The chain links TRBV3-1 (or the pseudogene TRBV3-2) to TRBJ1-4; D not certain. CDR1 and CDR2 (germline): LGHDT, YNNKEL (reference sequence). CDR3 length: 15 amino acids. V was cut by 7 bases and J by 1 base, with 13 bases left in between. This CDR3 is CASTPSDITNEKLFF. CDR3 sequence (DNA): TGTGCCAGCACCCCAAGTGACATAACTAATGAAAAACTGTTTTTT.

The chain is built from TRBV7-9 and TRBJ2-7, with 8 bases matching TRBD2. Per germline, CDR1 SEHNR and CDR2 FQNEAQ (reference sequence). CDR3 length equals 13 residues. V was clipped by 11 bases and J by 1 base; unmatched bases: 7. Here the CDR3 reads CAVSSGSSYEQYF. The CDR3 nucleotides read TGTGCCGTGAGCAGCGGGAGTTCCTACGAGCAGTACTTC.

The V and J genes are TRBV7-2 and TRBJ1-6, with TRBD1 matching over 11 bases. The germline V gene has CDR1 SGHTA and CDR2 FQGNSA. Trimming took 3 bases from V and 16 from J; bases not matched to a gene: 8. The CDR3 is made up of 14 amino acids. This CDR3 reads CASSFRTGGDRLHF. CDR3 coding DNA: TGTGCCAGCAGCTTCAGGACAGGGGGCGATCGGCTCCACTTT.

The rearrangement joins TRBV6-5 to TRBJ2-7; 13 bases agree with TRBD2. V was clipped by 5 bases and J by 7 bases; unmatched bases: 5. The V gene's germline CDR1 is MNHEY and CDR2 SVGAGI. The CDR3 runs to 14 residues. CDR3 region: CASSPLAGGREQYF. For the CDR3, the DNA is TGTGCCAGCAGTCCACTAGCGGGGGGGCGGGAGCAGTACTTC.

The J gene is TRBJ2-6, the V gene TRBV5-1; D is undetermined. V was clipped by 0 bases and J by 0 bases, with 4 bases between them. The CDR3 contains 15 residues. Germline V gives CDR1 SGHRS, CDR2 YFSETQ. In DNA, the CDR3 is TGCGCCAGCAGCTTGGAAGCCTCTGGGGCCAACGTCCTGACTTTC. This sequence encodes CASSLEASGANVLTF.

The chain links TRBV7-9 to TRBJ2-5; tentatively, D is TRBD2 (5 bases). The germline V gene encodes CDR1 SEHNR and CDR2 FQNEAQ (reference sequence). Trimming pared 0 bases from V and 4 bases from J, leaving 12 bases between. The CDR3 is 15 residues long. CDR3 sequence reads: CASSLAMSGRETQYF. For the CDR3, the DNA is TGTGCCAGCAGCTTAGCGATGTCGGGAAGAGAGACCCAGTACTTC.

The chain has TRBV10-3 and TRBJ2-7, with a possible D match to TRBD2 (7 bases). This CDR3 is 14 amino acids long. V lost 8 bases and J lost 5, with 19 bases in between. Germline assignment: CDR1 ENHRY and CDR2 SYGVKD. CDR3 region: CAIGGRELGDEQYF. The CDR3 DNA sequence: TGTGCCATCGGGGGGCGGGAGTTGGGTGACGAGCAGTACTTC.

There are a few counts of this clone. The CDR3 spells CASSSTSPGRETQYF. In nucleotides, the CDR3 is TGTGCCAGCAGTTCTACTTCTCCGGGAAGGGAGACCCAGTACTTC. The J gene is TRBJ2-5, the V gene TRBV6-2 or TRBV6-3; tentatively, D is TRBD2 (5 bases). Germline V gene sequence: CDR1 MNHEY, CDR2 SVGEGT. Between the trimmed V and J ends, which lost 4 bases and 5 bases, there was a span of 17 bases. The CDR3 has 15 residues.

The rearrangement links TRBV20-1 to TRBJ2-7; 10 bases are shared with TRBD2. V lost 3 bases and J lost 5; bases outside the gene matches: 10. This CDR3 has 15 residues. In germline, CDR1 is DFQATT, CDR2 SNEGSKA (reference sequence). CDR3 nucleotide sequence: TGCAGTGCTAGTTTTCTAGCGGGAGCCCGAAACGAGCAGTACTTC. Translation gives CSASFLAGARNEQYF.

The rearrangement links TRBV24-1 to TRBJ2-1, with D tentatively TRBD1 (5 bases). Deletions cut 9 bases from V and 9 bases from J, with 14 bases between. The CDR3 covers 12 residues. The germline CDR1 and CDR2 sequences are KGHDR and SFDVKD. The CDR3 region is CATVSREGEQFF. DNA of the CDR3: TGTGCCACCGTGTCCAGGGAAGGTGAGCAGTTCTTC.